One sample yielded the 32 T cell receptor beta chains listed below, sequenced in a study of OX40 agonist ivuxolimab in advanced cancers. Profiling relied on immunoSEQ multiplex PCR, and the TCRdb table lists in-frame clones only, not all of them. The repertoire holds around 60,000 clones, nearly 95% seen once, with just under 25% in the top ten. Sample: CD4+ or CD8+ T cells sorted from blood, taken in a trial of the OX40 agonist ivuxolimab. These receptor sequences come from an adult with an advanced solid tumor such as melanoma, head and neck, liver or kidney cancer.

The CDR3 sequence is CASSDSLSEGPSYNEQFF. DNA of the CDR3: TGCGCCAGCAGTGACTCCCTCTCGGAGGGACCTTCCTACAATGAGCAGTTCTTC. The V call is TRBV10-1, the J call TRBJ2-1; TRBD2 might be the D (6 bases). The CDR3 runs 18 residues. Trimming cost V 3 bases and J 1 base, with 19 bases left between them. Germline loops: CDR1 WNHNN, CDR2 SYGVQD (reference sequence).

In DNA form, the CDR3 reads TGTGCCAGCAGTCCGGGGACAGGGTACGAGCAGTACTTC. Amino acid sequence: CASSPGTGYEQYF. The chain couples TRBV27 to TRBJ2-7; 9 nucleotides align to TRBD1. After removal of 5 bases from V and 4 bases from J, the junction contained 3 bases not matched to a gene. The CDR3 totals 13 residues. CDR1 and CDR2 (germline): MNHEY, SMNVEV (reference sequence).

V and J are TRBV5-4 and TRBJ2-2; D is undetermined. Trimming cost V 4 bases and J 6 bases, with 10 bases left between them. In germline, CDR1 is SGHNT, CDR2 YYREEE (reference sequence). The CDR3 has 13 residues. The CDR3, as DNA: TGTGCCAGCAGCGTCCTAGTTGCCGGGGAGCTGTTTTTT. This encodes CASSVLVAGELFF.

V gene TRBV30 combines with J gene TRBJ2-1; 14 bases align to TRBD2. Germline CDR1 and CDR2: GTSNPN and SVGIG (reference sequence). V shed 5 bases and J 5 bases; nucleotides not matched to a gene: 14. This CDR3 contains 18 residues. The DNA of the CDR3 is TGTGCCTGGCGATTAAGACTAGCGGGAGGGCCGTGGGACAATGAGCAGTTCTTC. It encodes CAWRLRLAGGPWDNEQFF.

This chain joins TRBV27 and TRBJ2-1; 11 nucleotides align to TRBD2. Germline V gene lookup returns CDR1 MNHEY and CDR2 SMNVEV (reference sequence). Trimming took 7 bases from V and 3 from J; bases not matched to a gene: 8. The CDR3 is 16 residues long. CDR3 sequence reads: CASIGTSGSGYNEQFF. The CDR3 DNA follows: TGTGCCAGCATTGGAACTAGCGGGAGTGGCTACAATGAGCAGTTCTTC.

The chain has TRBV30 and TRBJ2-1; 16 nucleotides align to TRBD2. This CDR3 contains 17 residues. V lost 7 bases, J lost 7 bases, and 13 bases stayed unmatched. The germline CDR1 and CDR2 sequences are GTSNPN and SVGIG (reference sequence). CDR3 residues: CASYPGLAGGPQNEQFF. DNA for the CDR3: TGTGCCTCCTACCCGGGACTAGCGGGAGGGCCTCAGAATGAGCAGTTCTTC.

The chain is built from TRBV6-1 and TRBJ1-2, with TRBD1 matching 11 bases. J lost 6 bases, V lost 1 base, and 4 bases had no gene match. The CDR3 extends over 15 amino acids. The germline V gene has CDR1 MNHNS and CDR2 SASEGT. The CDR3 nucleotides read TGTGCCAGCAGTGAAGGGGACAGGGGGTACGATGGCTACACCTTC. Its protein is CASSEGDRGYDGYTF.

The genes are TRBV7-9 and TRBJ1-3; D is undetermined. The V gene lost 1 base and the J gene lost 2 bases, with 6 bases spanning the gap. The germline CDR1 and CDR2 sequences are SEHNR and FQNEAQ (reference sequence). CDR3 length: 14 amino acids. Here the CDR3 reads CASSLVSAGNTIYF. DNA of the CDR3: TGTGCCAGCAGCTTAGTCTCGGCTGGAAACACCATATATTTT.

The V gene is TRBV5-1, the J gene TRBJ2-7, with D possibly being TRBD2 (6 bases). CDR1 SGHRS and CDR2 YFSETQ come from the germline V gene. The CDR3 has 14 residues. V was cut by 6 bases and J by 3 bases, with 16 bases left in between. In nucleotides, the CDR3 is TGCGCCAGCACCTTCCCCCCGCGGGGCTACGAGCAGTACTTC. Translated: CASTFPPRGYEQYF.

The rearrangement links TRBV27 to TRBJ2-1, with a tentative D call TRBD1 (6 bases). The CDR3 consists of 16 residues. Deletions cut 6 bases from V and 1 base from J, with 16 bases between. The germline V gene has CDR1 MNHEY and CDR2 SMNVEV (reference sequence). In DNA form, the CDR3 reads TGTGCCAGCAGCTTAGAACAGGGTACGTCCTACAATGAGCAGTTCTTC. Protein sequence: CASSLEQGTSYNEQFF.

The rearrangement links TRBV27 to TRBJ2-1, with D perhaps TRBD1 or TRBD2 (5 bases each). Germline CDR1 and CDR2: MNHEY and SMNVEV (reference sequence). This CDR3 has 13 amino acids. Trimming removed 5 bases from V and 6 bases from J, with 11 bases in between. The CDR3 is CASSPRGTNEQFF. In nucleotides, the CDR3 is TGTGCCAGCAGTCCCCGTGGGACCAATGAGCAGTTCTTC.

The chain joins TRBV4-3 to TRBJ2-5; D is ambiguous. Germline V lookup: CDR1 LGHNA, CDR2 YSLEER. Trimming stripped 1 base from V and 5 bases from J, with 11 bases between. The CDR3 loop spans 14 amino acids. The CDR3 region is CASSQGRSGETQYF. In DNA form, the CDR3 reads TGCGCCAGCAGCCAAGGCAGGAGTGGGGAGACCCAGTACTTC.

The chain uses TRBV6-5 and TRBJ2-1; 13 bases are shared with TRBD2. V shed 6 bases and J 6 bases; nucleotides not matched to a gene: 5. Germline V gene data show CDR1 as MNHEY and CDR2 as SVGAGI. The CDR3 sequence is 15 residues long. Written as DNA, the CDR3 is TGTGCCAGCAGCCCGGGACTAGCGGGAATCAATGAGCAGTTCTTC. Its translation is CASSPGLAGINEQFF.

The chain recombines TRBV5-6 with TRBJ2-5; TRBD1 matches 9 bases. Germline assignment: CDR1 SGHDT and CDR2 YYEEEE. The CDR3 has 13 residues. V lost 3 bases and J lost 5; bases outside the gene matches: 2. The chain's CDR3 is CASSSGQGETQYF. CDR3 bases: TGTGCCAGCAGCTCTGGACAGGGGGAGACCCAGTACTTC.

The V call is TRBV2, the J call TRBJ2-7, with D tentatively TRBD2 (5 bases). The CDR3 is 14 residues long. Germline V gene data show CDR1 as SNHLY and CDR2 as FYNNEI. V gave up 0 bases and J gave up 3 bases, with 9 bases separating them. The CDR3, as DNA: TGTGCCAGCAGTGAAGCTAGCGTCAGCTACGAGCAGTACTTC. Its translation is CASSEASVSYEQYF. The full variable domain, rest sourced from reference TRBV2 and TRBJ2-7, is EPEVTQTPSHQVTQMGQEVILRCVPISNHLYFYWYRQILGQKVEFLVSFYNNEISEKSEIFDDQFSVERPDGSNFTLKIRSTKLEDSAMYFCASSEASVSYEQYFGPGTRLTVT.

The V call is TRBV19, the J call TRBJ2-6; 14 bases map to TRBD2. Trimming at V came to 5 bases and at J to 3 bases, leaving 3 bases not matched to a gene. This CDR3 is built from 17 residues. Germline V gene sequence: CDR1 LNHDA, CDR2 SQIVND (reference sequence). CDR3 amino acids: CASSAGLAGVGANVLTF. The CDR3 nucleotides are TGTGCCAGTAGTGCGGGACTAGCGGGAGTTGGGGCCAACGTCCTGACTTTC.

The CDR3 nucleotides read TGTGCCAGCAGCTCCCATTTTGAAGAGCAGTACTTC. It translates to CASSSHFEEQYF. The chain is built from TRBV7-9 and TRBJ2-7; D gene uncertain. Trimming cost V 4 bases and J 7 bases, with 11 bases left between them. This CDR3 comprises 12 residues. Germline loops: CDR1 SEHNR, CDR2 FQNEAQ (reference sequence).

This chain uses TRBV19 with TRBJ2-7; 10 bases agree with TRBD2. The CDR3 runs 17 residues. Germline assignment: CDR1 LNHDA and CDR2 SQIVND (reference sequence). Trimming took 3 bases from V and 5 from J; bases not matched to a gene: 13. This CDR3 reads CASSMLFDGTSDHEQYF. In DNA, the CDR3 is TGTGCCAGTAGTATGCTTTTCGACGGGACTAGCGACCACGAGCAGTACTTC.

The chain recombines TRBV5-6 with TRBJ1-3; no clear D. Trimming pared 0 bases from V and 0 bases from J, leaving 10 bases between. The CDR3 length is 16 residues. Germline values: CDR1 SGHDT, CDR2 YYEEEE. DNA of the CDR3: TGTGCCAGCAGCTTGGTTAAGTTCACCTCTGGAAACACCATATATTTT. Residues: CASSLVKFTSGNTIYF.

The chain recombines TRBV28 with TRBJ2-7; D might be TRBD2 (6 bases). The germline V gene has CDR1 MDHEN and CDR2 SYDVKM. The V gene lost 8 bases and the J gene lost 4 bases, with 18 bases spanning the gap. There are 14 residues in the CDR3. CDR3 protein: CASSTGRWSYEQYF. The CDR3 nucleotides read TGTGCCAGCTCTACCGGGAGATGGTCTTACGAGCAGTACTTC.

This chain connects TRBV6-5 to TRBJ2-7; 8 bases are a match to TRBD2. The CDR3 consists of 14 residues. With 5 bases clipped from V and 2 bases from J, the junction kept 5 bases outside the gene matches. Germline CDR1 reads MNHEY; CDR2 reads SVGAGI. CDR3 loop: CASSPGTSPYEQYF. CDR3 in DNA: TGTGCCAGCAGTCCAGGGACTAGTCCCTACGAGCAGTACTTC.

The chain uses TRBV7-9 and TRBJ2-7; 8 bases match TRBD2. J gave up 3 bases and V 7 bases, and 5 bases lay outside the gene matches. There are 13 residues in the CDR3. Germline lookup yields CDR1 SEHNR and CDR2 FQNEAQ (reference sequence). The CDR3 region is CASTHGGGYEQYF. The CDR3 DNA reads as TGTGCCAGCACCCACGGGGGGGGCTACGAGCAGTACTTC. Looking up the rest from reference TRBV7-9 and TRBJ2-7 gives the full variable domain: DTGVSQNPRHKITKRGQNVTFRCDPISEHNRLYWYRQTLGQGPEFLTYFQNEAQLEKSRLLSDRFSAERPKGSFSTLEIQRTEQGDSAMYLCASTHGGGYEQYFGPGTRLTVT.

This chain joins TRBV7-9 and TRBJ2-7, with 9 bases aligning to TRBD1. CDR3 size: 13 residues. V gave up 10 bases and J gave up 5 bases; unmatched junction bases: 9. Germline CDR1 is SEHNR and CDR2 is FQNEAQ (reference sequence). Written as DNA, the CDR3 is TGTGCCACCGCCGGGGACAGGGTGGACGAGCAGTACTTC. It translates to CATAGDRVDEQYF.

The CDR3 DNA is TGTGCCAGCAGGGAGGAGTATTCGGAGACCCAGTACTTC. Encoded protein: CASREEYSETQYF. The V gene is TRBV6-6, the J gene TRBJ2-5; D is perhaps TRBD2 (5 bases). The CDR3 covers 13 residues. The germline V gene has CDR1 MNHNY and CDR2 SVGAGI (reference sequence). Deletions cut 6 bases from V and 5 bases from J, with 13 bases between.

The J gene is TRBJ2-7, the V gene TRBV19; D is unresolved. The germline V and J ends were trimmed by 5 bases and 1 base, with 12 bases remaining between them. This CDR3 has 14 amino acids. Germline CDR1 and CDR2: LNHDA and SQIVND (reference sequence). The CDR3 DNA sequence: TGTGCCAGTAGTTTCGGGTCGATATCCTACGAGCAGTACTTC. This codes for CASSFGSISYEQYF.

The chain couples TRBV19 to TRBJ2-1; D remains unclear. In germline, CDR1 is LNHDA, CDR2 SQIVND (reference sequence). V was shortened by 7 bases and J by 6 bases, with 16 bases between the two germline ends. The length of the CDR3 is 14 residues. The CDR3 protein is CASNPKGSVNEQFF. CDR3 DNA sequence: TGTGCCAGTAACCCCAAGGGCTCTGTCAATGAGCAGTTCTTC.

This chain joins TRBV9 and TRBJ2-7, with D uncertain. This CDR3 spans 14 amino acids. Germline CDR1 and CDR2: SGDLS and YYNGEE. V lost 0 bases to trimming and J lost 3 bases, with 10 bases between them. The CDR3 DNA follows: TGTGCCAGCAGCGTAGGGGATAGCAGCTACGAGCAGTACTTC. It encodes CASSVGDSSYEQYF.

The chain combines TRBV7-8 with TRBJ2-7, with a weak D call TRBD2 (6 bases). Trimming stripped 4 bases from V and 4 bases from J, with 23 bases between. This CDR3 is 17 amino acids long. Germline CDR1 reads SGHVS; CDR2 reads FQNEAQ. The DNA for the CDR3 is TGTGCCAGCAGCTCGAACGCAGCGGGCCCCTTTGGGTACGAGCAGTACTTC. It specifies CASSSNAAGPFGYEQYF.

The V and J genes are TRBV10-1 and TRBJ2-7, with 11 positions matching TRBD2. The junction had 8 bases not matched to a gene; V was cut back by 3 bases and J by 7 bases. The CDR3 has 15 amino acids. Germline values: CDR1 WNHNN, CDR2 SYGVQD (reference sequence). Here the CDR3 DNA reads TGCGCCAGCAGTGAACGACTAGCGGGATTCGGTGAGCAGTACTTC. The encoded protein is CASSERLAGFGEQYF.

V and J are TRBV13 and TRBJ2-1; TRBD2 aligns across 10 bases. Germline CDR1 PRHDT, CDR2 FYEKMQ (reference sequence). Unmatched junction bases numbered 8, after V lost 4 bases and J lost 5 bases. This CDR3 has 16 amino acids. CDR3 amino acids: CASSSRGLAGDNEQFF. As DNA, the CDR3 is TGTGCCAGCAGCTCCCGGGGGCTAGCGGGAGACAATGAGCAGTTCTTC.

The rearrangement uses TRBV7-6 and TRBJ2-1; unclear D gene. V shed 5 bases and J shed 0 bases, with 17 bases lying between them. Germline CDR1 SGHVS, CDR2 FNYEAQ. The CDR3 has 17 residues. The DNA for the CDR3 is TGTGCCAGCAGCCTCGTCCCCCTCTCGAGCTCCTACAATGAGCAGTTCTTC. Amino acid sequence: CASSLVPLSSSYNEQFF.

The V gene is TRBV7-9, the J gene TRBJ2-7, with D possibly being TRBD1 (6 bases). Trimming left V 4 bases short and J 6 bases short, with 13 bases between. The V gene's germline CDR1 is SEHNR and CDR2 FQNEAQ (reference sequence). There are 13 residues in the CDR3. The CDR3 reads CASSYTQGSEQYF. In DNA, the CDR3 is TGTGCCAGCAGCTACACACAGGGTAGCGAGCAGTACTTC.